This is a list of T cell receptor beta chains from one sample in a study of CD8+ T cells in alopecia areata. Method: immunoSEQ multiplex PCR; TCRdb's copy keeps in-frame clones and lacks some. The profile covers about 69,000 clones, with 55% to 65% appearing a single time and approximately 15% taken by the ten largest. The sequences come from CD8+ T cells sorted from blood, collected at week 0. These receptors were collected from a human donor with alopecia areata. Each CDR3 is given with its conserved first and last residue. A D gene is named only where the DNA matches it firmly.

j_gene: TRBJ2-7
v_gene: TRBV7-9
d_gene: TRBD2
CDR3aa: CASSRTSGRYEQYF

j_gene: TRBJ1-5
v_gene: TRBV6-6
d_gene: NA
CDR3aa: CASSYSQGPPNQPQHF

j_gene: TRBJ2-7
v_gene: TRBV28
d_gene: NA
CDR3aa: CASSFGGRDEQYF

j_gene: TRBJ2-3
v_gene: TRBV5-6
d_gene: TRBD1
CDR3aa: CASNEGQGSTDTQYF

j_gene: TRBJ2-1
v_gene: TRBV13
d_gene: TRBD1
CDR3aa: CASSLDRVDEQFF

j_gene: TRBJ2-5
v_gene: TRBV5-4
d_gene: NA
CDR3aa: CASSCEGQYF

j_gene: TRBJ2-7
v_gene: TRBV28
d_gene: NA
CDR3aa: CASRTNGHLLGYEQYF

j_gene: TRBJ2-7
v_gene: TRBV30
d_gene: TRBD2
CDR3aa: CAWNSGASYEQYF

j_gene: TRBJ2-3
v_gene: TRBV4-3
d_gene: TRBD2
CDR3aa: CASSQDKLAGADTQYF

j_gene: TRBJ2-7
v_gene: TRBV5-1
d_gene: NA
CDR3aa: CASSLGQGEDEQYF

j_gene: TRBJ1-4
v_gene: TRBV27
d_gene: NA
CDR3aa: CASSQNRAGTNEKLFF

j_gene: TRBJ1-5
v_gene: TRBV2
d_gene: NA
CDR3aa: CASSEALKVQGPQHF

j_gene: TRBJ2-1
v_gene: TRBV29-1
d_gene: NA
CDR3aa: CSVARGDYNEQFF

j_gene: TRBJ2-5
v_gene: TRBV6-6
d_gene: TRBD1
CDR3aa: CASSYGDRGEETQYF

j_gene: TRBJ2-5
v_gene: TRBV6-1
d_gene: NA
CDR3aa: CASRTGETQYF

j_gene: TRBJ2-3
v_gene: TRBV5-4
d_gene: NA
CDR3aa: CASSPLGTDTQYF

j_gene: TRBJ2-3
v_gene: TRBV29-1
d_gene: TRBD2
CDR3aa: CSVELAGNTDTQYF

j_gene: TRBJ2-1
v_gene: TRBV4-1
d_gene: NA
CDR3aa: CASSQTTGNEQFF

j_gene: TRBJ2-7
v_gene: TRBV7-9
d_gene: NA
CDR3aa: CASSLELKVYEQYF

j_gene: TRBJ1-2
v_gene: TRBV30
d_gene: NA
CDR3aa: CAWSVINYGYTF

j_gene: TRBJ2-3
v_gene: TRBV2
d_gene: NA
CDR3aa: CASSESSTDTQYF

j_gene: TRBJ2-3
v_gene: TRBV9
d_gene: NA
CDR3aa: CASSVAGPTQYF

j_gene: TRBJ2-2
v_gene: TRBV29-1
d_gene: TRBD1
CDR3aa: CSGYRTGSNSNTGELFF

j_gene: TRBJ2-7
v_gene: TRBV30
d_gene: TRBD2
CDR3aa: CAWSVPGSTSGSVGNEQYF

j_gene: TRBJ2-7
v_gene: TRBV5-1
d_gene: NA
CDR3aa: CASSPPGDYEQYF

j_gene: TRBJ1-4
v_gene: TRBV9
d_gene: NA
CDR3aa: CASSPGPGEKLFF

j_gene: TRBJ1-3
v_gene: TRBV7-7
d_gene: NA
CDR3aa: CASSLPEDGLRSGNTIYF

j_gene: TRBJ1-2
v_gene: TRBV4-1
d_gene: NA
CDR3aa: CASSQDQGRFYGYTF

j_gene: TRBJ2-2
v_gene: TRBV7-9
d_gene: NA
CDR3aa: CASSLLAGSTGELFF

j_gene: TRBJ2-1
v_gene: TRBV7-9
d_gene: NA
CDR3aa: CASSRSGYNEQFF

j_gene: TRBJ2-1
v_gene: TRBV29-1
d_gene: TRBD1
CDR3aa: CSVPGQGMNEQFF

j_gene: TRBJ1-2
v_gene: TRBV30
d_gene: NA
CDR3aa: CAWIWTEGYTF

j_gene: TRBJ2-7
v_gene: TRBV29-1
d_gene: NA
CDR3aa: CSVANDYEQYF

j_gene: TRBJ2-7
v_gene: TRBV15
d_gene: TRBD2
CDR3aa: CATSRDLAAVEQYF

j_gene: TRBJ2-1
v_gene: TRBV6-5
d_gene: NA
CDR3aa: CASSWVNAGSEQFF

j_gene: TRBJ2-7
v_gene: TRBV30
d_gene: TRBD1
CDR3aa: CAWSVGTGVEQYF

j_gene: TRBJ2-7
v_gene: TRBV5-4
d_gene: NA
CDR3aa: CASSEGGIEQYF

j_gene: TRBJ2-1
v_gene: TRBV7-2
d_gene: TRBD2
CDR3aa: CASSLSASGNNEQFF

j_gene: TRBJ1-2
v_gene: TRBV9
d_gene: NA
CDR3aa: CASSEIGDPGGGYTF

j_gene: TRBJ2-2
v_gene: TRBV28
d_gene: NA
CDR3aa: CASSLGGTGELFF

j_gene: TRBJ2-5
v_gene: TRBV29-1
d_gene: TRBD1
CDR3aa: CSVESWSGGGSTEPQYF

j_gene: TRBJ1-6
v_gene: TRBV5-4
d_gene: TRBD1
CDR3aa: CASSRTGTTPLHF

j_gene: TRBJ2-5
v_gene: TRBV29-1
d_gene: TRBD2
CDR3aa: CSVEFVGRVETQYF

j_gene: TRBJ2-3
v_gene: TRBV7-2
d_gene: NA
CDR3aa: CASSSLAPDTQYF

j_gene: TRBJ2-7
v_gene: TRBV29-1
d_gene: NA
CDR3aa: CSVEDPIATSEQYF

j_gene: TRBJ2-1
v_gene: TRBV4-3
d_gene: NA
CDR3aa: CASSPQAPGSYNEQFF

j_gene: TRBJ2-5
v_gene: TRBV7-3
d_gene: NA
CDR3aa: CASSVDGLQETQYF

j_gene: TRBJ2-1
v_gene: TRBV5-6
d_gene: NA
CDR3aa: CASSLLLYNEQFF